The rows below give T cell receptor beta chains drawn from one sample of a study of identifying expanded T cells in peripheral blood. TCRdb's copy holds only in-frame clones and misses some; the assay was immunoSEQ multiplex PCR. The sample has some 100,000 clones, about 87% seen once. The sequencing sample was made of blood. These receptors were obtained from a person between 18 and 70 years old in good health. The CDR3 runs from the conserved cysteine through the conserved F or W. D genes are given only for firm matches. The size entry is marked missing in some rows and otherwise reads once, few, many or a size class.

v_gene,j_gene,abundance,d_gene,CDR3aa,CDR3nt
TRBV28,TRBJ1-2,.,.,CASSSRGGDGYTF,TGTGCCAGCAGTTCGCGGGGGGGCGATGGCTACACCTTC
TRBV2,TRBJ2-1,.,TRBD1,CASSDGTTTGGWLNEQFF,TGTGCCAGCAGCGACGGTACCACGACAGGGGGCTGGCTTAATGAGCAGTTCTTC
TRBV6-1,TRBJ2-1,.,TRBD2,CASSALAGGPHEQFF,TGTGCCAGCAGTGCCCTAGCGGGAGGGCCCCATGAGCAGTTCTTC
TRBV25-1,TRBJ2-3,.,.,CASSERAASFTDTQYF,TGTGCCAGCAGTGAACGCGCAGCTTCTTTCACAGATACGCAGTATTTT
TRBV18,TRBJ1-5,.,.,CASSYDSYNQPQHF,TGTGCCAGCTCGTATGACAGCTACAATCAGCCCCAGCATTTT
TRBV7-9,TRBJ2-5,.,.,CASSFQGGQETQYF,TGTGCCAGCAGCTTTCAGGGAGGCCAAGAGACCCAGTACTTC
TRBV27,TRBJ2-3,.,TRBD1,CASSQGELTGADTQYF,TGTGCCAGCAGTCAGGGGGAACTTACAGGGGCAGATACGCAGTATTTT
TRBV2,TRBJ2-5,.,.,CASTPLGGTQYF,TGTGCCAGCACCCCCCTAGGGGGGACCCAGTACTTC
TRBV19,TRBJ1-4,.,.,CASSSDSATNEKLFF,TGTGCCAGTAGTTCAGACAGTGCAACTAATGAAAAACTGTTTTTT
TRBV21-1,TRBJ2-7,.,.,CASSKCALGARDEQYF,TGTGCCAGCAGCAAATGCGCTTTGGGGGCTAGGGACGAGCAGTACTTC
TRBV30,TRBJ1-6,few,.,CAWNLEGRAYNSPLHF,TGTGCCTGGAATCTTGAGGGCAGAGCCTATAATTCACCCCTCCACTTT
TRBV7-2,TRBJ2-7,.,.,CASSSQGGLYYEQYF,TGTGCCAGCAGTTCTCAGGGGGGGCTGTACTACGAGCAGTACTTC
TRBV19,TRBJ2-5,.,.,CASSIGPTGTQYF,TGTGCCAGTAGTATAGGTCCGACTGGGACCCAGTACTTC
TRBV5-1,TRBJ1-2,.,TRBD1,CASSLLVQGNYGYTF,TGCGCCAGCAGCTTACTTGTACAGGGGAACTATGGCTACACCTTC
TRBV6-5,TRBJ2-7,.,.,CASRKGHNYEQYF,TGTGCCAGCAGAAAGGGACACAATTACGAGCAGTACTTC
TRBV5-1,TRBJ1-5,.,.,CASSPEDSSNQPQHF,TGCGCCAGCAGCCCTGAGGACAGTAGCAATCAGCCCCAGCATTTT
TRBV5-1,TRBJ2-7,.,TRBD2,CASRTGGTTYEQYF,TGCGCCAGCAGGACGGGGGGGACCACCTACGAGCAGTACTTC
TRBV7-3,TRBJ2-1,.,TRBD1,CASTDGGRGLRNEQFF,TGTGCCAGCACAGACGGCGGCAGGGGGCTTAGAAATGAGCAGTTCTTC
TRBV5-4,TRBJ2-1,.,TRBD2,CASSLKAGGDVNEQFF,TGTGCCAGCAGCTTGAAAGCGGGGGGTGATGTGAATGAGCAGTTCTTC
TRBV7-6,TRBJ2-6,.,TRBD2,CASSLVASGSPYSGANVLTF,TGTGCCAGCAGCTTAGTAGCTAGCGGGAGCCCTTACTCTGGGGCCAACGTCCTGACTTTC
TRBV7-2,TRBJ1-1,.,.,CASSLEEWTEAFF,TGTGCCAGCAGCTTGGAGGAATGGACTGAAGCTTTCTTT
TRBV18,TRBJ1-5,.,.,CASSPGGDLQPQHF,TGTGCCAGCTCACCAGGCGGGGACCTCCAGCCCCAGCATTTT
TRBV28,TRBJ2-7,.,TRBD1,CASSPETGATPYEQYF,TGTGCCAGCAGTCCTGAGACAGGGGCAACCCCCTACGAGCAGTACTTC
TRBV27,TRBJ1-2,.,.,CASSLFRDYGYTF,TGTGCCAGCAGTTTATTCCGTGACTATGGCTACACCTTC
TRBV6-5,TRBJ1-1,.,.,CASSSLTDMNTEAFF,TGTGCCAGCAGTTCCCTGACAGATATGAACACTGAAGCTTTCTTT
TRBV2,TRBJ2-3,.,TRBD2,CASSGGRADTQYF,TGTGCCAGCAGTGGGGGGAGGGCAGATACGCAGTATTTT
TRBV28,TRBJ2-1,.,.,CASSLPPPINEQFF,TGTGCCAGCAGTTTACCCCCGCCGATAAATGAGCAGTTCTTC
TRBV7-6,TRBJ2-7,.,.,CASSPVRIPYEQYF,TGTGCCAGCAGTCCAGTAAGAATTCCCTACGAGCAGTACTTC
TRBV6-6,TRBJ1-6,.,.,CASSYSSELGNSPLHF,TGTGCCAGCAGTTACTCGTCGGAGTTAGGAAATTCACCCCTCCACTTT
TRBV5-8,TRBJ2-5,.,.,CASSLTGSETQYF,TGTGCCAGCAGCTTGACAGGGTCGGAGACCCAGTACTTC
TRBV21-1,TRBJ1-2,.,.,CASSKGVGEDYTF,TGTGCCAGCAGCAAAGGGGTAGGGGAGGACTACACCTTC
TRBV9,TRBJ2-5,.,.,CASSRSPQGGQETQYF,TGTGCCAGCAGCCGTAGCCCACAGGGGGGGCAAGAGACCCAGTACTTC
TRBV7-2,TRBJ2-7,.,.,CASSLAQGFYEQYF,TGTGCCAGCAGCTTAGCACAGGGCTTCTACGAGCAGTACTTC
TRBV18,TRBJ2-7,.,.,CASSPARGLSYEQYF,TGTGCCAGCTCACCAGCCAGGGGATTATCCTACGAGCAGTACTTC
TRBV30,TRBJ2-3,.,TRBD2,CAWSGLAGVTDTQYF,TGTGCCTGGAGTGGGCTAGCGGGAGTTACAGATACGCAGTATTTT
TRBV7-9,TRBJ2-1,.,.,CASAPGAEQFF,TGTGCCAGCGCGCCAGGGGCTGAGCAGTTCTTC
TRBV5-1,TRBJ2-2,.,TRBD2,CASSLTLSGANTGELFF,TGCGCCAGCAGCTTGACCCTTAGCGGGGCGAACACCGGGGAGCTGTTTTTT
TRBV30,TRBJ1-6,.,TRBD1,CAWNPLTGENSPLHF,TGTGCCTGGAACCCCCTGACAGGGGAGAATTCACCCCTCCACTTT
TRBV7-8,TRBJ2-3,.,.,CASSFTGKDTQYF,TGTGCCAGCAGCTTCACAGGGAAAGATACGCAGTATTTT
TRBV6-5,TRBJ1-2,few,.,CASSYSSGGYTF,TGTGCCAGCAGTTACTCGAGTGGCGGCTACACCTTC
TRBV29-1,TRBJ2-1,few,TRBD2,CSVSSGSWDNEQFF,TGCAGCGTTAGTAGCGGGAGCTGGGACAATGAGCAGTTCTTC
TRBV7-3,TRBJ2-2,.,.,CASSGDAGELFF,TGTGCCAGCAGCGGAGACGCCGGGGAGCTGTTTTTT
TRBV5-1,TRBJ2-1,.,TRBD1,CASSLEAGGGGEQFF,TGCGCCAGCAGCTTGGAAGCAGGGGGCGGCGGGGAGCAGTTCTTC
TRBV11-3,TRBJ2-5,.,.,CASSGGSRETQYF,TGTGCCAGCAGCGGGGGGAGCCGGGAGACCCAGTACTTC
TRBV19,TRBJ2-7,few,TRBD1,CASSIDRDRVYEQYF,TGTGCCAGTAGTATAGATCGGGACAGGGTCTACGAGCAGTACTTC
TRBV5-1,TRBJ2-7,.,TRBD1,CASGGGTGGYEQYF,TGCGCCAGCGGCGGTGGGACAGGGGGCTACGAGCAGTACTTC
TRBV6-1,TRBJ2-7,.,.,CASSEVGFYEQYF,TGTGCCAGCAGTGAAGTCGGATTCTACGAGCAGTACTTC
TRBV6-6,TRBJ1-4,.,.,CASTTPGGDEKLFF,TGTGCCAGCACTACCCCGGGGGGGGATGAAAAACTGTTTTTT
TRBV15,TRBJ1-4,.,TRBD1,CATSTDRGRELFF,TGTGCCACCAGCACGGACAGGGGGCGCGAACTGTTTTTT
TRBV27,TRBJ1-1,once,.,CASSFGLYTEAFF,TGTGCCAGCAGTTTCGGACTGTACACTGAAGCTTTCTTT
TRBV6-1,TRBJ2-3,.,.,CASSTRQSDTQYF,TGTGCCAGCAGTACCCGGCAGTCAGATACGCAGTATTTT
TRBV4-2,TRBJ1-5,.,.,CASSPSLGDLRPQHF,TGTGCCAGCAGCCCTTCGTTAGGGGACCTTCGGCCCCAGCATTTT
TRBV7-2,TRBJ1-4,.,.,CASSLGSGFGEKLFF,TGTGCCAGCAGCTTAGGGTCAGGGTTTGGTGAAAAACTGTTTTTT
TRBV19,TRBJ2-7,.,.,CASPRRAPSAQYF,TGTGCCAGTCCCCGCCGGGCACCCTCCGCGCAGTACTTC